Sequencing of this T cell receptor (beta chain) was carried out in a study of cytomegalovirus exposure and HLA in healthy donors. 13 Jbeta primers and 60 Vbeta primers were used for the PCR. The authors' processing: An analysis performed later counted around 80 million unique TCR beta chains (approximately 10 million of them shared). Only in-frame clones appear in the TCRdb table, and some are missing; sequencing was by immunoSEQ multiplex PCR. The DNA gave D and trimming, while V, J and clone size come from that table. The sample carries about 60,000 clones, approximately 80% recorded once. V lost 5 bases, J lost 7 bases, and 8 bases stayed unmatched. There are 15 residues in the CDR3. Germline CDR1 reads SEHNR; CDR2 reads FQNEAQ (reference sequence).

The V gene is TRBV7-9, the J gene TRBJ2-2; TRBD1 matches 9 bases. This clonotype was obtained from a woman aged 40 to 49 in good health and CMV-seropositive. Sample: PBMCs. This CDR3 is CASSARTGEDGELFF. The CDR3 DNA is TGTGCCAGCAGCGCCCGGACAGGGGAGGACGGGGAGCTGTTTTTT.